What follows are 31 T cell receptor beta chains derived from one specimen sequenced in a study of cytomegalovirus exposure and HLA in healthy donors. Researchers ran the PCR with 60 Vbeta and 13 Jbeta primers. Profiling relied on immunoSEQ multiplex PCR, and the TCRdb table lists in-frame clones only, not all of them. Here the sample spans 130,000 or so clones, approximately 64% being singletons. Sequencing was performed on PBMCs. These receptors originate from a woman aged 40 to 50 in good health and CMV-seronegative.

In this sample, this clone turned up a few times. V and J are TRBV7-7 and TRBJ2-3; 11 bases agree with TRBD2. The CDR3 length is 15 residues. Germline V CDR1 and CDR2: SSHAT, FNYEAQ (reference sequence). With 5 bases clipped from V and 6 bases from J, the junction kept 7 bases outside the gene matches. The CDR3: CASSPLAGGQDTQYF. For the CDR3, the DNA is TGTGCCAGCAGCCCGCTAGCGGGGGGACAGGATACGCAGTATTTT.

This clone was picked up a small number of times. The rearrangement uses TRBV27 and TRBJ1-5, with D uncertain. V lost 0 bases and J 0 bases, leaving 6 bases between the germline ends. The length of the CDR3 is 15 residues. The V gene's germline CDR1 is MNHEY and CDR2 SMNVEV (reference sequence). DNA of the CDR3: TGTGCCAGCAGTTTATCCAGGTTTAGCAATCAGCCCCAGCATTTT. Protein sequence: CASSLSRFSNQPQHF.

The CDR3, as DNA: TGTGCCAGCAGTCAGGGGACAAGTTATGGCTACACCTTC. It translates to CASSQGTSYGYTF. The chain links TRBV6-6 to TRBJ1-2; D possibly corresponds to TRBD1 (6 bases). The CDR3 is made up of 13 amino acids. Trimming took 5 bases from V and 5 from J, leaving 12 bases between them. The germline V gene encodes CDR1 MNHNY and CDR2 SVGAGI (reference sequence).

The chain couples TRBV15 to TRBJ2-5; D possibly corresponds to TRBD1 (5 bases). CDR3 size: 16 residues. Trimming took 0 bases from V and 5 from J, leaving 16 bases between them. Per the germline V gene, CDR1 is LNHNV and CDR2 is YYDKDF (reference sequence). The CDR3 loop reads CATSRDQGSAAETQYF. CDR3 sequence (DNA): TGTGCCACCAGCAGAGATCAGGGATCGGCTGCGGAGACCCAGTACTTC.

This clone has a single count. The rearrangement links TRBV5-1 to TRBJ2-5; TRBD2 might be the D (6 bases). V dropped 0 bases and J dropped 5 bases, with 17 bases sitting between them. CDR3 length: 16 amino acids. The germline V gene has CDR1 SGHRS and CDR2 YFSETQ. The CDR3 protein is CASSLAPLARLETQYF. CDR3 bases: TGCGCCAGCAGCTTGGCCCCACTAGCTCGTCTGGAGACCCAGTACTTC.

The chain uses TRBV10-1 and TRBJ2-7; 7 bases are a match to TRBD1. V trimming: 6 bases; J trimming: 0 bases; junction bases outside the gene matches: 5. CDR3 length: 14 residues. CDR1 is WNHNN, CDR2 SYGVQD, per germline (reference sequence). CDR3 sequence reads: CASSGDRSSYEQYF. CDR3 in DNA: TGCGCCAGCAGCGGGGACAGAAGCTCCTACGAGCAGTACTTC.

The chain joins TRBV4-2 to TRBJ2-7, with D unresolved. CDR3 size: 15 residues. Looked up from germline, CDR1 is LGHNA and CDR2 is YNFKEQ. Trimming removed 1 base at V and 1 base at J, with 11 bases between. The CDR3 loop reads CASSQVSSGSYEQYF. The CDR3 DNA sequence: TGTGCCAGCAGCCAAGTCTCCTCCGGGTCCTACGAGCAGTACTTC.

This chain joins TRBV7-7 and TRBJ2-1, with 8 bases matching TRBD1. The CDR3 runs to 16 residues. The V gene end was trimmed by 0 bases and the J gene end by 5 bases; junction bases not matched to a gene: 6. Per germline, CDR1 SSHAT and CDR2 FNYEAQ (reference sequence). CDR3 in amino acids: CASSLAHRTGNNEQFF. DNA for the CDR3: TGTGCCAGCAGCTTAGCGCATCGGACAGGGAACAATGAGCAGTTCTTC.

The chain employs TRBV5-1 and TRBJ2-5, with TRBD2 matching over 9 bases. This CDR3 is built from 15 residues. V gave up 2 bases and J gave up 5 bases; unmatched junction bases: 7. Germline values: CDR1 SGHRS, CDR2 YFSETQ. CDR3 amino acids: CASSFSGGDIETQYF. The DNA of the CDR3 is TGCGCCAGCAGCTTTAGCGGGGGAGACATTGAGACCCAGTACTTC.

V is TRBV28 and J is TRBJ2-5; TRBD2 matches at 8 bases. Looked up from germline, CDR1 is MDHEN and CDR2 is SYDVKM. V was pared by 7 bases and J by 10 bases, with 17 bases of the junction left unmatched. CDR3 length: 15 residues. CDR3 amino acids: CASTPRGAGETHQYF. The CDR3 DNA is TGTGCCAGCACTCCTAGGGGAGCGGGAGAGACCCACCAGTACTTC.

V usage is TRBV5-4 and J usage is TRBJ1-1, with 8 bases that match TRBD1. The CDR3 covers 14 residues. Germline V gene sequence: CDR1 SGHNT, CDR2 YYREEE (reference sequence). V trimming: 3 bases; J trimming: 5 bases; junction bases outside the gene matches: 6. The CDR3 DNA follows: TGTGCCAGCAGCTCGACAGGGGTTAAAACTGAAGCTTTCTTT. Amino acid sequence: CASSSTGVKTEAFF.

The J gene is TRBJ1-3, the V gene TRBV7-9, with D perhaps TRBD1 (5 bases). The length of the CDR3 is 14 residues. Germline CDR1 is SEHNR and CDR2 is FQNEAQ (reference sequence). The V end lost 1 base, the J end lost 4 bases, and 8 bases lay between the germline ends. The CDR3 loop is CASSLGQSGNTIYF. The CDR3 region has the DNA TGTGCCAGCAGCTTAGGACAGAGCGGAAACACCATATATTTT.

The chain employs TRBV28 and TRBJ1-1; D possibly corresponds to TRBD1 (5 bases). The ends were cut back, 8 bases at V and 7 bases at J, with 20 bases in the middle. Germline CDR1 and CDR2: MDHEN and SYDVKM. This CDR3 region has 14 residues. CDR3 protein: CASREAGSPIEAFF. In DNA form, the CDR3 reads TGTGCCAGCCGTGAGGCAGGGTCCCCGATTGAAGCTTTCTTT.

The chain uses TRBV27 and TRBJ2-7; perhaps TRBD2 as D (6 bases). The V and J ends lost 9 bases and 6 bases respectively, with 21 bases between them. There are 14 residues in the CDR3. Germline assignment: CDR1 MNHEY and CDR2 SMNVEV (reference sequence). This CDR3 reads CASSSRVLEGEQYF. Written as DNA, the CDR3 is TGTGCCAGTTCTTCCCGGGTCCTGGAGGGCGAGCAGTACTTC.

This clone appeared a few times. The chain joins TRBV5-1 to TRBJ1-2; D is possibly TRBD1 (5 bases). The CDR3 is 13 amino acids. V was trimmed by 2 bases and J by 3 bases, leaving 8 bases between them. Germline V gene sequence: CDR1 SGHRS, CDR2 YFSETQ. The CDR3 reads CASSFGRDYGYTF. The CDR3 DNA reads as TGCGCCAGCAGCTTCGGCAGGGACTATGGCTACACCTTC.

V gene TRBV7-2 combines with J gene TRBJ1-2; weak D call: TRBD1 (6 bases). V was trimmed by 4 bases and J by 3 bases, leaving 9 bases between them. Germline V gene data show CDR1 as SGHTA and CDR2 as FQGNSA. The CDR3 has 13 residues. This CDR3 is CASSCTGHYGYTF. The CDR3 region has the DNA TGTGCCAGCAGCTGTACAGGGCACTATGGCTACACCTTC.

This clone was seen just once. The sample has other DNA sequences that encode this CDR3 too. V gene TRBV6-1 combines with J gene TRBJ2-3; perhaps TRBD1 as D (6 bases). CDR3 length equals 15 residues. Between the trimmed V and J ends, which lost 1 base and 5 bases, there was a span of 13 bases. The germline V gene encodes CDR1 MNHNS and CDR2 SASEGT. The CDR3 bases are TGTGCCAGCAGTGAAGGGTCTGGGGGCCAAGATACGCAGTATTTT. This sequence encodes CASSEGSGGQDTQYF.

The CDR3 loop reads CASSSGTGGVEQYF. Here the CDR3 DNA reads TGTGCCAGCAGCTCCGGGACCGGGGGGGTCGAGCAGTACTTC. The chain employs TRBV7-2 and TRBJ2-7, with 8 bases fitting TRBD2. Germline trimming cut 4 bases from V and 6 bases from J; bases unmatched to any gene: 8. Germline CDR1 reads SGHTA; CDR2 reads FQGNSA. CDR3 length equals 14 residues. Variable domain in full (rest from reference TRBV7-2 and TRBJ2-7): GAGVSQSPSNKVTEKGKDVELRCDPISGHTALYWYRQSLGQGLEFLIYFQGNSAPDKSGLPSDRFSAERTGGSVSTLTIQRTQQEDSAVYLCASSSGTGGVEQYFGPGTRLTVT.

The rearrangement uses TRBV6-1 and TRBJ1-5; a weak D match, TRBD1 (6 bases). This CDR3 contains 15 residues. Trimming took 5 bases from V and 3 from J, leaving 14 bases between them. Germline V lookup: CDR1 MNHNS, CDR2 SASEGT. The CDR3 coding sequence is TGTGCCAGCAGTCTACAGGGTCTGAACAATCAGCCCCAGCATTTT. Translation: CASSLQGLNNQPQHF.

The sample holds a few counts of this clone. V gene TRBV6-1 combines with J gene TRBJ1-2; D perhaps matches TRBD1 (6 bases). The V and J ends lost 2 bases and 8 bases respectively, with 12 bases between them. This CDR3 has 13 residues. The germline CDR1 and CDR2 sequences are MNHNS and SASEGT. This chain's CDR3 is CASSEFGGLGYTF. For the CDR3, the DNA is TGTGCCAGCAGTGAATTCGGGGGGCTAGGCTACACCTTC.

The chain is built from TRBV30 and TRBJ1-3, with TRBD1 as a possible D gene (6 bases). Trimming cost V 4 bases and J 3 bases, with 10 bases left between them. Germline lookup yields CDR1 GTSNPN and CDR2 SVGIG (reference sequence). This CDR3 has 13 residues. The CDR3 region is CAWTRTDGNTIYF. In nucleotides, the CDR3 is TGTGCCTGGACCCGGACAGATGGAAACACCATATATTTT.

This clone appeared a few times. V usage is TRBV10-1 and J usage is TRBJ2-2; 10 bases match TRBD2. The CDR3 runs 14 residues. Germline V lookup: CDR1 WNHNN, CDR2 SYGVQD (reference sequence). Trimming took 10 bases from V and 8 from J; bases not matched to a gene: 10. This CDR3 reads CAITGTSAAGELFF. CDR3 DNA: TGCGCCATCACCGGGACTAGCGCCGCTGGGGAGCTGTTTTTT.

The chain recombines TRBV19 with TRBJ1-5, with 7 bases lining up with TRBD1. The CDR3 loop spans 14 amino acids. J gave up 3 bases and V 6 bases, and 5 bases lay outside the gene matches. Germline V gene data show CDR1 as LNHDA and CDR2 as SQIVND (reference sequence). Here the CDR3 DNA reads TGTGCCAGTAGGACGACAGGGATCAATCAGCCCCAGCATTTT. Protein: CASRTTGINQPQHF.

CDR3 residues: CASSWPGQLTSGNTIYF. For the CDR3, the DNA is TGTGCCAGCAGCTGGCCGGGACAGCTTACCTCTGGAAACACCATATATTTT. The J gene is TRBJ1-3, the V gene TRBV7-9; 7 bases are shared with TRBD1. CDR3 size: 17 residues. Germline-derived CDR1 and CDR2 are SEHNR and FQNEAQ (reference sequence). The V and J ends lost 4 bases and 0 bases, in that order; junction bases with no gene match: 9.

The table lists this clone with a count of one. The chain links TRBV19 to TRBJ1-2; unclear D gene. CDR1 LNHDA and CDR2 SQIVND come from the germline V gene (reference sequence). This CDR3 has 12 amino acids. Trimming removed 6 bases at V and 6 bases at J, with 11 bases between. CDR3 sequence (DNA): TGTGCCAGTAGAACGGGGTCCGATGGCTACACCTTC. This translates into CASRTGSDGYTF.

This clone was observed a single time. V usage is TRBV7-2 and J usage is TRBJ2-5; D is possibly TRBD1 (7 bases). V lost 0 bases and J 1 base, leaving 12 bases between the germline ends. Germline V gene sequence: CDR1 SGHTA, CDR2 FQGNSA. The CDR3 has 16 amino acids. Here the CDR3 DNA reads TGTGCCAGCAGCTTAGCGGGGGGACAGATCCAAGAGACCCAGTACTTC. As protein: CASSLAGGQIQETQYF.

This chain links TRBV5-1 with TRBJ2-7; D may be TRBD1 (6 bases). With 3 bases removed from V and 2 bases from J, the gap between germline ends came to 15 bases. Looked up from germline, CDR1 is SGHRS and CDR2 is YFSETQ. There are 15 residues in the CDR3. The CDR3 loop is CASSWGTLNTYEQYF. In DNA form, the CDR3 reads TGCGCCAGCAGCTGGGGGACACTGAACACCTACGAGCAGTACTTC.

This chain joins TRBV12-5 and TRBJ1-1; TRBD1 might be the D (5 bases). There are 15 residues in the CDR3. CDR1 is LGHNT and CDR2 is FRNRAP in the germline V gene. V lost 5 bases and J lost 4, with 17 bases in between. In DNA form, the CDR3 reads TGTGCTAGTGGTCCTGTGGGGCAGCGAAGCACTGAAGCTTTCTTT. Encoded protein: CASGPVGQRSTEAFF.

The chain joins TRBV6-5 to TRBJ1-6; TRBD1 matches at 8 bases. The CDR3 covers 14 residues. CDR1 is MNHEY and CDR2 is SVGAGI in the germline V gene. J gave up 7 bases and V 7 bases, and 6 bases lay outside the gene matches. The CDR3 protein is CASKPGQENSPLHF. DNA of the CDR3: TGTGCCAGCAAGCCGGGACAGGAGAATTCACCCCTCCACTTT.

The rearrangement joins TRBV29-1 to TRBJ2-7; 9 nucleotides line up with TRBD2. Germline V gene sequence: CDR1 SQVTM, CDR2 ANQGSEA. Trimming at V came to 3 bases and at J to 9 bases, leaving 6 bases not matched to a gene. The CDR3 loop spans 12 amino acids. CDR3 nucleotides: TGCAGCGTTGACTCTTCGCGGGGGGGGCAGTACTTC. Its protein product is CSVDSSRGGQYF.

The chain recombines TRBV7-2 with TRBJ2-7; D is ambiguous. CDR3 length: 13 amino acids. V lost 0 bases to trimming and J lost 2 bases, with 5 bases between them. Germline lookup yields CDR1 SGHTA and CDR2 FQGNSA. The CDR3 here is CASSLAQTYEQYF. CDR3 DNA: TGTGCCAGCAGCTTAGCGCAGACCTACGAGCAGTACTTC.